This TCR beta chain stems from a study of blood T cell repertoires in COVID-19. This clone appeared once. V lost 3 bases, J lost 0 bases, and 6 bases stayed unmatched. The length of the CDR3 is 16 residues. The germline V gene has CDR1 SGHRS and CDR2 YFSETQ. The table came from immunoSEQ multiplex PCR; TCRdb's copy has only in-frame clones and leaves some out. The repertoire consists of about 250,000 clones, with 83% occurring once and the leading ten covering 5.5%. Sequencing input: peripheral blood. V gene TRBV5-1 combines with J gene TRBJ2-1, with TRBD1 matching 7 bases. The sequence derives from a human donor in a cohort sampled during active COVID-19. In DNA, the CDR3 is TGCGCCAGCAGCTGGGGACAGTCTAGCTCCTACAATGAGCAGTTCTTC. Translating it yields CASSWGQSSSYNEQFF.